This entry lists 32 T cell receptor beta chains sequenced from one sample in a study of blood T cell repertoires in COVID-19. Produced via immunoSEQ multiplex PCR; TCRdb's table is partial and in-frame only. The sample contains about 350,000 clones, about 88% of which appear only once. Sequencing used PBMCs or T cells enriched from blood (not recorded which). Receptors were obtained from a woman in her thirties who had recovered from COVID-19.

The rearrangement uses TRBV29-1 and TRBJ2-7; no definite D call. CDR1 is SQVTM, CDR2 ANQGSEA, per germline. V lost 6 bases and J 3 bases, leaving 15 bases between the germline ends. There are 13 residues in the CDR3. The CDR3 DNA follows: TGCAGCGTCTTAGAGACACGGCGCTACGAGCAGTACTTC. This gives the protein CSVLETRRYEQYF.

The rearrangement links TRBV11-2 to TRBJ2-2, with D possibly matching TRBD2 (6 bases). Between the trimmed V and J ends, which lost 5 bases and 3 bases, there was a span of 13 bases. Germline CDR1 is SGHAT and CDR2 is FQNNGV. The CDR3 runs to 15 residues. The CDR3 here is CASSTGTGDTGELFF. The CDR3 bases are TGTGCCAGCAGCACCGGGACGGGAGACACCGGGGAGCTGTTTTTT.

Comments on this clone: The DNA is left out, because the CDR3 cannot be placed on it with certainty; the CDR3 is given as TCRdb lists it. CDR3: CASSTSEQMNSPLHF. The rearrangement joins TRBV2 to TRBJ1-6. Germline V gives CDR1 SNHLY, CDR2 FYNNEI. The CDR3 is 15 residues long, counting both termini.

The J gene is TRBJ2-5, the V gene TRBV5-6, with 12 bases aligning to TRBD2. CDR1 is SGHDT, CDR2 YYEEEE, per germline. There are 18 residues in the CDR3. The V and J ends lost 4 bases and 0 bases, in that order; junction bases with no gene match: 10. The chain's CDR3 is CASSLPGLAGGYQETQYF. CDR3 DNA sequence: TGTGCCAGCAGCCTACCGGGGCTAGCGGGGGGGTACCAAGAGACCCAGTACTTC.

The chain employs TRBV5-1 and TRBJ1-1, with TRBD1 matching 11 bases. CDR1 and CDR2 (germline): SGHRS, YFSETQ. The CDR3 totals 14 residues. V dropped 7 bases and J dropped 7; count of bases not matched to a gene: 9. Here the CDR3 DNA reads TGCGCCAGCCGGGCCGGGACAGGGGGAGTTGAAGCTTTCTTT. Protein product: CASRAGTGGVEAFF. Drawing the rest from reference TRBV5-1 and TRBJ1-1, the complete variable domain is KAGVTQTPRYLIKTRGQQVTLSCSPISGHRSVSWYQQTPGQGLQFLFEYFSETQRNKGNFPGRFSGRQFSNSRSEMNVSTLELGDSALYLCASRAGTGGVEAFFGQGTRLTVV.

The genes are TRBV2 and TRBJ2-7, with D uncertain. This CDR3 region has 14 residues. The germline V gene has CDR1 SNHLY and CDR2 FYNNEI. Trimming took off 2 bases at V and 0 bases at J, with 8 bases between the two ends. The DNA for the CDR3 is TGTGCCAGCAGTGAACTGCTGAGCTCCTACGAGCAGTACTTC. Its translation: CASSELLSSYEQYF.

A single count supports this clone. CDR3 sequence reads: CASSLGNSGGGGTDTQYF. The CDR3, as DNA: TGTGCCAGCAGCTTAGGAAATAGCGGGGGAGGGGGCACAGATACGCAGTATTTT. This chain joins TRBV7-2 and TRBJ2-3, with 9 bases lining up with TRBD2. There are 18 residues in the CDR3. The germline CDR1 and CDR2 sequences are SGHTA and FQGNSA. The V gene end was trimmed by 1 base and the J gene end by 1 base; junction bases not matched to a gene: 9.

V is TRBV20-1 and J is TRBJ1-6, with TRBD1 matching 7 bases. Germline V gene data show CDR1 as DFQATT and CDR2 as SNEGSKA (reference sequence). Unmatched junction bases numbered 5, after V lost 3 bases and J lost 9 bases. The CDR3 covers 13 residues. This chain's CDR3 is CSASWQGGSPLHF. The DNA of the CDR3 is TGCAGTGCTAGTTGGCAGGGGGGTTCACCCCTCCACTTT.

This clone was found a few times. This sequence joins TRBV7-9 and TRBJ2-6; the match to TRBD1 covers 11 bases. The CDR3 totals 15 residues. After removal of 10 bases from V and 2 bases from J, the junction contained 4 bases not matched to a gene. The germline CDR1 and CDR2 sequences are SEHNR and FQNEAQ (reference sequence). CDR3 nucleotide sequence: TGTGCCACAGGACAGGGGGCAACTGGGGCCAACGTCCTGACTTTC. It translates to CATGQGATGANVLTF.

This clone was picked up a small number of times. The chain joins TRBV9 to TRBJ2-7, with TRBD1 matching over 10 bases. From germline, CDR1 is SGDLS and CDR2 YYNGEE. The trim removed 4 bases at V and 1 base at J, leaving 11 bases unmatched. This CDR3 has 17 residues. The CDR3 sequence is CASSPSGGTGVSYEQYF. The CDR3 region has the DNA TGTGCCAGCAGCCCCTCGGGGGGGACAGGGGTATCCTACGAGCAGTACTTC. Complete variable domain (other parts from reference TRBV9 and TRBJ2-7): DSGVTQTPKHLITATGQRVTLRCSPRSGDLSVYWYQQSLDQGLQFLIQYYNGEERAKGNILERFSAQQFPDLHSELNLSSLELGDSALYFCASSPSGGTGVSYEQYFGPGTRLTVT.

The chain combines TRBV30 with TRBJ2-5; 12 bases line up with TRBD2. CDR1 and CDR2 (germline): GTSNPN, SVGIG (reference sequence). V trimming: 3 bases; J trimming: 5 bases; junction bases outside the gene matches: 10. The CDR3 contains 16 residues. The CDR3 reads CAWRGLAGGTGETQYF. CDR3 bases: TGTGCCTGGAGAGGGCTAGCGGGGGGGACTGGGGAGACCCAGTACTTC.

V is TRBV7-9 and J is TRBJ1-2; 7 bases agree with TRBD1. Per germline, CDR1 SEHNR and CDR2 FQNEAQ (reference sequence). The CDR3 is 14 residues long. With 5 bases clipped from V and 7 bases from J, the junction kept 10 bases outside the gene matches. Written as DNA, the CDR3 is TGTGCCAGCAGCCGAGGCGGACAGGTTGCTGGCTACACCTTC. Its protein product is CASSRGGQVAGYTF.

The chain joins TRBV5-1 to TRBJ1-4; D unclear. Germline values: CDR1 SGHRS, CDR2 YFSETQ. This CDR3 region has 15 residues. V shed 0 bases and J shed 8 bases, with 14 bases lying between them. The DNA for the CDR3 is TGCGCCAGCAGCTTGGCCGAAGTGTTCGGGGAAAAACTGTTTTTT. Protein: CASSLAEVFGEKLFF.

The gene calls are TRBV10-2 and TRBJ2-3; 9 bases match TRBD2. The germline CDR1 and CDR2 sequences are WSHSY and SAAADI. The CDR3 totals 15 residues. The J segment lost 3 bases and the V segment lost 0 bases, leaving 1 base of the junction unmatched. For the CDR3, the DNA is TGCGCCAGCAGTGAGTCCCTAGCGGGGACAGATACGCAGTATTTT. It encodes CASSESLAGTDTQYF.

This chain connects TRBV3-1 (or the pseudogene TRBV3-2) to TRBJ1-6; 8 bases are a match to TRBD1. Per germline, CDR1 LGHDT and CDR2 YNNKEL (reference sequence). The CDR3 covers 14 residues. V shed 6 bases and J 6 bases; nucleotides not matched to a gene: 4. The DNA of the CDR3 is TGTGCCAGCAGAACCGGGACAGGTAATTCACCCCTCCACTTT. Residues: CASRTGTGNSPLHF.

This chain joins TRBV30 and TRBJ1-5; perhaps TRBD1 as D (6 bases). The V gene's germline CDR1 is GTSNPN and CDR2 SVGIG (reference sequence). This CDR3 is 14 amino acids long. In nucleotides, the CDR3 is TGTGCTGGACAGTCCTACTACAGAGCTCAGCCCCAGCATTTT. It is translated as CAGQSYYRAQPQHF. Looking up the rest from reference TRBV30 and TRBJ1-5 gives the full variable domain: SQTIHQWPATLVQPVGSPLSLECTVEGTSNPNLYWYRQAAGRGLQLLFYSVGIGQISSEVPQNLSASRPQDRQFILSSKKLLLSDSGFYLCAGQSYYRAQPQHFGDGTRLSIL.

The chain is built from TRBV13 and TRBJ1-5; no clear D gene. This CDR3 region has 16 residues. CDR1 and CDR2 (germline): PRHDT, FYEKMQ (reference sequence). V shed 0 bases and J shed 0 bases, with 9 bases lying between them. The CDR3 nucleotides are TGTGCCAGCAGCTTAGGGGCCCCCAATAGCAATCAGCCCCAGCATTTT. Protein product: CASSLGAPNSNQPQHF.

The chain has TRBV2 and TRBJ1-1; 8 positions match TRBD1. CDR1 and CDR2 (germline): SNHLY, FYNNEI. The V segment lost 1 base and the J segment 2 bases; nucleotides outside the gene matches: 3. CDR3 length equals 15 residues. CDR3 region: CASSEGQGLNTEAFF. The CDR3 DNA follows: TGTGCCAGCAGTGAAGGACAGGGGTTAAACACTGAAGCTTTCTTT.

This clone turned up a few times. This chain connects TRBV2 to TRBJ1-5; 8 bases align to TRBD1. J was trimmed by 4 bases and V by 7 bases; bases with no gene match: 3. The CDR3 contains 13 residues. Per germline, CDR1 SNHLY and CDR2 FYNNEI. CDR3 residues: CASNGQGNQPQHF. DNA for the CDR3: TGTGCCAGCAATGGACAGGGAAATCAGCCCCAGCATTTT.

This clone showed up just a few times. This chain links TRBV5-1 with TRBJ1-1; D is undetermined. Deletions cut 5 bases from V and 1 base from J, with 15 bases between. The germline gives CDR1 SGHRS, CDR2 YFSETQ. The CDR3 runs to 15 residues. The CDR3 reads CASRSNGLENTEAFF. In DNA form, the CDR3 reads TGCGCCAGCAGGTCAAACGGGTTGGAGAACACTGAAGCTTTCTTT.

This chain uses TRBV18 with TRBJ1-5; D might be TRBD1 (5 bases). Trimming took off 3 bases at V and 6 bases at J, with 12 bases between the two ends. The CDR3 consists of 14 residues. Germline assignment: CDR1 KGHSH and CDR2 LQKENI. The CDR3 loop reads CASSPGGSGQPQHF. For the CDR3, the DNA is TGTGCCAGCTCACCGGGGGGTTCGGGTCAGCCCCAGCATTTT.

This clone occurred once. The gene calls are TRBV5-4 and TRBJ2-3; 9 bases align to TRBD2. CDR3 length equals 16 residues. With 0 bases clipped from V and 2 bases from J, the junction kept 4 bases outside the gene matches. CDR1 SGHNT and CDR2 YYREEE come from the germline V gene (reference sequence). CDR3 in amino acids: CASSLGRGGHTDTQYF. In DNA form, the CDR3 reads TGTGCCAGCAGCTTGGGGCGGGGGGGCCACACAGATACGCAGTATTTT.

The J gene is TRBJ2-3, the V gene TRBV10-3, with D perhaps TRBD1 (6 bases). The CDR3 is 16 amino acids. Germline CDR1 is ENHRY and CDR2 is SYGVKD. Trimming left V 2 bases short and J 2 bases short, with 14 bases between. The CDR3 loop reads CAISEGGRASTDTQYF. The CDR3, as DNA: TGTGCCATCAGTGAGGGGGGCAGGGCCTCCACAGATACGCAGTATTTT.

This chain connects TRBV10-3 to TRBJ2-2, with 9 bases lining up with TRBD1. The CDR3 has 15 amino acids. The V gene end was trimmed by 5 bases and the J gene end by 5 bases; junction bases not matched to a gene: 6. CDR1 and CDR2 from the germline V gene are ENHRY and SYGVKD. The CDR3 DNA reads TGTGCCATCAGTAAGGAACAGGGGGCGACCGGGGAGCTGTTTTTT. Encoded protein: CAISKEQGATGELFF.

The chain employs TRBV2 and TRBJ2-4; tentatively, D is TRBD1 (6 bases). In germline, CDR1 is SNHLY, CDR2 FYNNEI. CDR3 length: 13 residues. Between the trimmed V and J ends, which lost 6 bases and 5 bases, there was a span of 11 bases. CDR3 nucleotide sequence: TGTGCCAGCAGGCCGGACAGCCAAAACATTCAGTACTTC. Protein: CASRPDSQNIQYF.

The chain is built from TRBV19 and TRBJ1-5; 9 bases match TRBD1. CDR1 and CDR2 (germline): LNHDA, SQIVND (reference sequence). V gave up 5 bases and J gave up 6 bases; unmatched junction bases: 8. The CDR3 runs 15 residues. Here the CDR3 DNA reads TGTGCCAGTAGTGGGGACAGGGTAGGGGGTCAGCCCCAGCATTTT. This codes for CASSGDRVGGQPQHF.

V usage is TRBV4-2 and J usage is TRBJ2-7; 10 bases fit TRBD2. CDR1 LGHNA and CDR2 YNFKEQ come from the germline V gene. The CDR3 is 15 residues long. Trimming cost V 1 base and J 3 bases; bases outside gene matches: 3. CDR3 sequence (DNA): TGTGCCAGCAGCCAAGGACTAGCGGGTATCTACGAGCAGTACTTC. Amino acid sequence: CASSQGLAGIYEQYF.

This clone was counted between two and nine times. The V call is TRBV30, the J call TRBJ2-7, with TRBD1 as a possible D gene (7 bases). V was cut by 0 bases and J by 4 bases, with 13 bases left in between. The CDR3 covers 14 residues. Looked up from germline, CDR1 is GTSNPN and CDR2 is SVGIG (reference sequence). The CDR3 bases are TGTGCCTGGAGTGTAACCAGGGGGGTTTACGAGCAGTACTTC. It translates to CAWSVTRGVYEQYF.

CDR3 amino acids: CASSLDLNSPLHF. CDR3 coding DNA: TGTGCCAGCAGCTTAGATCTGAATTCACCCCTCCACTTT. The rearrangement joins TRBV11-2 to TRBJ1-6; unclear D gene. This CDR3 is 13 amino acids long. V was pared by 0 bases and J by 7 bases, with 4 bases between. Germline CDR1 reads SGHAT; CDR2 reads FQNNGV.

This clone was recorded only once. The CDR3 bases are TGTGCCAGCAGTGAAGCCTCTTTGACAGTCCTCAGCTCCTACGAGCAGTACTTC. Amino acid sequence: CASSEASLTVLSSYEQYF. The V call is TRBV6-1, the J call TRBJ2-7, with D maybe TRBD1 (5 bases). V gave up 0 bases and J gave up 0 bases, with 18 bases separating them. The CDR3 runs to 18 residues. The germline V gene encodes CDR1 MNHNS and CDR2 SASEGT.

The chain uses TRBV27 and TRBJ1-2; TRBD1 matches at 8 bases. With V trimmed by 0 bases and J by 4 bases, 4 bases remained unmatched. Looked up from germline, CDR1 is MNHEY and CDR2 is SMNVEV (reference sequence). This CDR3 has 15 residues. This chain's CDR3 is CASSLSTGVGYGYTF. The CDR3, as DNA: TGTGCCAGCAGTTTATCGACAGGGGTCGGCTATGGCTACACCTTC.

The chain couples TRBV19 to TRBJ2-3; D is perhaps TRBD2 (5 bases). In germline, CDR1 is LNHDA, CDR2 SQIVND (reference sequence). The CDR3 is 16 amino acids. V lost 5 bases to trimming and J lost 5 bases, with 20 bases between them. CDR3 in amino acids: CASSGGRWGARDTQYF. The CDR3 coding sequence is TGTGCCAGTAGTGGTGGGCGCTGGGGAGCGAGAGATACGCAGTATTTT.